A selection of T cell receptor beta chains follows, all from one sample in a study of blood T cell repertoires in COVID-19. The data were produced by immunoSEQ multiplex PCR, yet TCRdb's version contains in-frame clones alone and is incomplete. Of under 200,000 clones listed, roughly nine tenths are singletons. The sequenced material came from peripheral blood. The origin of the receptors is a man between 65 and 85 years old with acute or convalescent COVID-19. The CDR3 runs from the conserved cysteine through the conserved F or W. D genes are given only for firm matches. Part of the rows lack a size; the others show once, few, many or a class for expanded clones.

V gene,D gene,clone size,J gene,CDR3 DNA,CDR3 protein
TRBV5-1,TRBD1,NA,TRBJ2-7,TGCGCCAGCAGCCAAGGGACAGGGGGCATCGAGCAGTACTTC,CASSQGTGGIEQYF
TRBV2,NA,NA,TRBJ2-3,TGTGCCAGCAGTGAGGTCCCTAATACGCAGTATTTT,CASSEVPNTQYF
TRBV4-2,NA,NA,TRBJ1-4,TGTGCCAGCAGCCAAGTCCTCCTCACAGGGAGAAATGAAAAACTGTTTTTT,CASSQVLLTGRNEKLFF
TRBV2,TRBD1,NA,TRBJ2-3,TGTGCCAGCAGTGAATTCATAACAGGGGTAGATACGCAGTATTTT,CASSEFITGVDTQYF
TRBV28,NA,NA,TRBJ1-5,TGTGCCAGCAGTTCCCCCGCGGGGGCGGGTAATCAGCCCCAGCATTTT,CASSSPAGAGNQPQHF
TRBV20-1,TRBD1,NA,TRBJ1-5,TGCAGTGCTAGTATAGGACAGGGGTATCAGCCCCAGCATTTT,CSASIGQGYQPQHF
TRBV30,NA,NA,TRBJ1-1,TGTGCCTGGGAACACCTAATATCGAGTAAGGGGTCCGCTTTCTTT,CAWEHLISSKGSAFF
TRBV2,TRBD1,once,TRBJ2-1,TGTGCCGGGAGTTACAGGGGGCTCGATGAGCAGTTCTTC,CAGSYRGLDEQFF
TRBV9,TRBD1,NA,TRBJ2-3,TGTGCCAGCAGCGTAGCTCTCGGGACAGGCGGCGCAGATACGCAGTATTTT,CASSVALGTGGADTQYF
TRBV11-1,NA,NA,TRBJ2-2,TGTGCCAGCAGGCGGAGGGTAACCACCGGGGAGCTGTTTTTT,CASRRRVTTGELFF
TRBV7-9,NA,NA,TRBJ1-5,TGTGCCAGCAGCTTAGGGGCAGGGAATGTCCCCCAGCATTTT,CASSLGAGNVPQHF
TRBV4-3,NA,once,TRBJ2-7,TGCGCCAGCAGCCAAGAGTACGGCAGGGAGCAGTACTTC,CASSQEYGREQYF
TRBV28,TRBD1,once,TRBJ1-5,TGTGCCAGCAGTTTCCTCCAGGGGGATCAGCCCCAGCATTTT,CASSFLQGDQPQHF
TRBV2,NA,NA,TRBJ2-1,TGTGCCAGCGGGAGATACAATGAGCAGTTCTTC,CASGRYNEQFF
TRBV28,NA,NA,TRBJ1-4,TGTGCCAGCAGGCTTCAGGGAAGCGAAAAACTGTTTTTT,CASRLQGSEKLFF
TRBV6-5,TRBD2,NA,TRBJ2-2,TGTGCCAGCGGGACTATGCTTAACACCGGGGAGCTGTTTTTT,CASGTMLNTGELFF
TRBV5-1,NA,NA,TRBJ2-3,TGCGCCAGCAGCTTCCGGGACTTGGCAGATACGCAGTATTTT,CASSFRDLADTQYF
TRBV5-1,TRBD2,NA,TRBJ2-5,TGCGCCAGCAGCTATAGCGGGGGGGCCTTAGGGGAGACCCAGTACTTC,CASSYSGGALGETQYF
TRBV7-9,NA,NA,TRBJ2-7,TGTGCCAGCAGCACGTCCGGGACTTTGGGTTATGAGCAGTACTTC,CASSTSGTLGYEQYF
TRBV18,NA,NA,TRBJ1-5,TGTGCCAGCTCCGGGACTTTCAATCAGCCCCAGCATTTT,CASSGTFNQPQHF
TRBV4-3,TRBD1,NA,TRBJ1-5,TGCGCCAGCAGCCCGTATAGGGGGCAAAATCAGCCCCAGCATTTT,CASSPYRGQNQPQHF
TRBV29-1,NA,NA,TRBJ2-1,TGCAGCGTAGTCTGGGCGGAAAGACAGTTTGGTGAGCAGTTCTTC,CSVVWAERQFGEQFF
TRBV6-6,NA,NA,TRBJ1-2,TGTGCCAGCAGTAACACAGGGACGTGGGACTATGGCTACACCTTC,CASSNTGTWDYGYTF